Listed here are 6 T cell receptor beta chains from one sample, sequenced in a study of blood T cell repertoires in COVID-19. The protocol was immunoSEQ multiplex PCR, while the TCRdb copy is restricted to in-frame clones and leaves out a portion. The data hold 55,000 to 75,000 clones, with about 89% observed a single time. The source material was peripheral blood. The source is a man in his fifties with active COVID-19.

V usage is TRBV5-1 and J usage is TRBJ2-7, with D possibly TRBD2 on 7 matching bases. The germline V and J ends were trimmed by 0 bases and 7 bases, with 20 bases remaining between them. Germline V CDR1 and CDR2: SGHRS, YFSETQ. The CDR3 covers 16 residues. Here the CDR3 DNA reads TGCGCCAGCAGCTTGGCCCGGGGGGCAGGACAAGAGGAGCAGTACTTC. The encoded protein is CASSLARGAGQEEQYF.

As for this clone: One end of the junction is discordant with germline, which a read error may explain. This chain uses TRBV28 with TRBJ2-7; TRBD1 matches 7 bases. Per germline, CDR1 MDHEN and CDR2 SYDVKM. The CDR3 length is 13 residues. CDR3 loop: CASSLPGQEPSNF. As DNA, the CDR3 is TGTGCCAGCAGTTTGCCAGGACAGGAACCTTCTAACTTC.

The J gene is TRBJ2-7, the V gene TRBV5-1; D uncertain. The ends were cut back, 0 bases at V and 3 bases at J, with 7 bases in the middle. Germline V CDR1 and CDR2: SGHRS, YFSETQ. The CDR3 extends over 13 amino acids. CDR3 amino acids: CASSLGPNYEQYF. The CDR3 region has the DNA TGCGCCAGCAGCTTGGGGCCCAACTACGAGCAGTACTTC.

J is TRBJ2-1 and V is TRBV6-5; D is perhaps TRBD2 (5 bases). Germline V gene data show CDR1 as MNHEY and CDR2 as SVGAGI. The length of the CDR3 is 15 residues. Trimming cost V 6 bases and J 4 bases, with 16 bases left between them. CDR3 coding DNA: TGTGCCAGCAGCCATAGGACGGGAATTTACAATGAGCAGTTCTTC. It encodes CASSHRTGIYNEQFF.

The V gene is TRBV3-1 (or the pseudogene TRBV3-2), the J gene TRBJ2-3, with 7 bases matching TRBD1. V dropped 4 bases and J dropped 3; count of bases not matched to a gene: 4. This CDR3 comprises 14 residues. Germline V gives CDR1 LGHDT, CDR2 YNNKEL (reference sequence). CDR3 DNA sequence: TGTGCCAGCAGCCGGACAGGCGTAACAGATACGCAGTATTTT. This sequence encodes CASSRTGVTDTQYF.

The gene calls are TRBV7-3 and TRBJ2-1; perhaps TRBD2 as D (6 bases). V lost 2 bases, J lost 7 bases, and 12 bases lay in between. Germline lookup yields CDR1 SGHTA and CDR2 FQGTGA. The CDR3 has 14 residues. The CDR3 here is CASSLVAGPNEQFF. The CDR3 DNA reads as TGTGCCAGCAGCTTAGTGGCGGGGCCAAATGAGCAGTTCTTC.